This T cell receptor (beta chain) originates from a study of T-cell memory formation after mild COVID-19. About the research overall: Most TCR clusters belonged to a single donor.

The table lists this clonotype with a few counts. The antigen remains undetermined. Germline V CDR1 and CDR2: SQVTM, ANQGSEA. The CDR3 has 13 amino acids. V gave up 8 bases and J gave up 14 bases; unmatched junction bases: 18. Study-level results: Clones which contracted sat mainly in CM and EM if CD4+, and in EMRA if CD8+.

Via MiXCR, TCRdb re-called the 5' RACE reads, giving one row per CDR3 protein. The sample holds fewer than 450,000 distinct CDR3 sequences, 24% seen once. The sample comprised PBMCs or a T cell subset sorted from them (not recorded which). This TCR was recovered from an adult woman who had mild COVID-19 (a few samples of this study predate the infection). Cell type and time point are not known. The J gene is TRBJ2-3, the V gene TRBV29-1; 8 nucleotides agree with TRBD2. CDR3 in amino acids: CSTGGDSTLSRYF. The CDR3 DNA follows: TGCAGCACCGGGGGGGACTCCACACTGTCTCGGTATTTT.